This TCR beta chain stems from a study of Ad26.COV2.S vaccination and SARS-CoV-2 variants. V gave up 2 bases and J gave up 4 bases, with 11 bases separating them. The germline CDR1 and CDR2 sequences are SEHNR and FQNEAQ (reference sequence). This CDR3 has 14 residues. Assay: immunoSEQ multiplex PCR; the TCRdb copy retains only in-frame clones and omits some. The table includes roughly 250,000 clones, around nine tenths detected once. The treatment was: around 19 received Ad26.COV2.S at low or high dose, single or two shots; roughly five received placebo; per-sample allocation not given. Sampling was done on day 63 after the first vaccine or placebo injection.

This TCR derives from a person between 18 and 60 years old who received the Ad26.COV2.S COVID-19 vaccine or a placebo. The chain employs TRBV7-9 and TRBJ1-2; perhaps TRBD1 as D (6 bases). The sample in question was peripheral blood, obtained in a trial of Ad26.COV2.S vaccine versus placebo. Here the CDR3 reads CASSLTDSGYGYTF. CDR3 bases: TGTGCCAGCAGCTTAACGGACAGTGGCTATGGCTACACCTTC.